This entry features one T cell receptor (beta chain) sequence. V trimming: 4 bases; J trimming: 4 bases; junction bases outside the gene matches: 9. The germline CDR1 and CDR2 sequences are SGHNT and YYREEE (reference sequence). This CDR3 region has 17 residues. The data were produced by immunoSEQ multiplex PCR, yet TCRdb's version contains in-frame clones alone and is incomplete. The sample has 200,000 to 250,000 clones, around 84% seen once. The entry originates in a study of blood T cell repertoires in COVID-19. The sequenced sample was peripheral blood. This receptor was taken from a young woman with acute or convalescent COVID-19. The V call is TRBV5-4, the J call TRBJ2-3; the match to TRBD2 covers 13 bases. The CDR3 here is CASSQFGLAGEADTQYF. DNA for the CDR3: TGTGCCAGCAGCCAATTCGGACTAGCGGGAGAGGCAGATACGCAGTATTTT.